This T cell receptor (beta chain) was recorded in a study of T cells in Graves' hyperthyroidism and ophthalmopathy. Amplified TCR beta CDR3 regions came from RNA transcripts. TCR CDR3 regions were first amplified by RT-PCR with HTBI primers. TCRdb redid the calling of the multiplex PCR reads with MiXCR, one entry per CDR3 protein. The repertoire holds approximately 700,000 distinct CDR3 sequences, with 45% as singletons. With respect to this clonotype: Its antigen is currently unknown.

Germline-derived CDR1 and CDR2 are DFQATT and SNEGSKA (reference sequence). The V gene lost 0 bases and the J gene lost 2 bases, with 14 bases spanning the gap. The CDR3 has 15 residues. General study results and limits: Clonotypes that were expanded in thyroid above 0.001 mostly appeared in blood too. Separation of ophthalmopathy from stable hyperthyroidism was achieved by a 13 V-J model.

Clinical symptoms, serum thyroxine and TRAb, thyroid ultrasound and orbital computed tomography together formed the diagnostic basis. The sequenced sample consisted of peripheral blood or thyroid tissue (not recorded which). The chain combines TRBV20-1 with TRBJ2-7, with D perhaps TRBD2 (6 bases). The receptor's source is an adult man with Graves' disease, either hyperthyroidism or ophthalmopathy (not recorded which). The CDR3 region is CSAREPGLQAYEQYF. CDR3 in DNA: TGCAGTGCTAGAGAACCGGGACTCCAAGCCTACGAGCAGTACTTC.